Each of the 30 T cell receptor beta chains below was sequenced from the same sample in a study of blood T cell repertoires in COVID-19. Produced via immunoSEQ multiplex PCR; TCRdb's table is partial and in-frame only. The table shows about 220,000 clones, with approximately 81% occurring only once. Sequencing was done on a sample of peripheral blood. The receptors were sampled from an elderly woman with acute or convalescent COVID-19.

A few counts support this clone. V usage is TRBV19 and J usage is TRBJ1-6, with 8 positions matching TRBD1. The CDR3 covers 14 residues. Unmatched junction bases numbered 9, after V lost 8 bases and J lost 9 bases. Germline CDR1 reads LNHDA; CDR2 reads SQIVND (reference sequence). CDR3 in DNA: TGTGCCAGTGCTCAGGGGGCGCGAAGTTCACCCCTCCACTTT. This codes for CASAQGARSSPLHF. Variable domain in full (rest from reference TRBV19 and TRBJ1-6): DGGITQSPKYLFRKEGQNVTLSCEQNLNHDAMYWYRQDPGQGLRLIYYSQIVNDFQKGDIAEGYSVSREKKESFPLTVTSAQKNPTAFYLCASAQGARSSPLHFGNGTRLTVT.

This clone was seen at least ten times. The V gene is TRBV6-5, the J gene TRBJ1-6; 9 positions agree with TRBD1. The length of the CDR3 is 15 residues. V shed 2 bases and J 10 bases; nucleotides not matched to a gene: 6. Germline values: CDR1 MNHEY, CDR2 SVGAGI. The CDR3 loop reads CASSYTRTGDSPLHF. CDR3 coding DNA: TGTGCCAGCAGTTACACGAGGACAGGGGACTCACCCCTCCACTTT.

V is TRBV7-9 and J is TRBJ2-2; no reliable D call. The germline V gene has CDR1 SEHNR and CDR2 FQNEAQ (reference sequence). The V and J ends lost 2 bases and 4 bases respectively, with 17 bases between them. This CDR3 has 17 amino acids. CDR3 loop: CASSLNSGTILTGELFF. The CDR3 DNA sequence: TGTGCCAGCAGCTTAAACTCCGGAACTATTCTCACCGGGGAGCTGTTTTTT.

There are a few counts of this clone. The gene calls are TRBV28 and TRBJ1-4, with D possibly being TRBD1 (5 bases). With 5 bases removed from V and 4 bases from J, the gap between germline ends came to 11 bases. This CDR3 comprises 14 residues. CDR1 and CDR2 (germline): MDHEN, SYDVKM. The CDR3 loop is CASSITGFNEKLFF. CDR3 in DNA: TGTGCCAGCAGTATAACAGGTTTTAATGAAAAACTGTTTTTT.

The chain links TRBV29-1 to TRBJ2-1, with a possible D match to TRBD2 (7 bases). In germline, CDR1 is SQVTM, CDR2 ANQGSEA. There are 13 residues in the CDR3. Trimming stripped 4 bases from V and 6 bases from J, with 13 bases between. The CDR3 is CSVAGGGSNEQFF. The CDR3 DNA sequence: TGCAGCGTTGCGGGGGGCGGTAGCAATGAGCAGTTCTTC.

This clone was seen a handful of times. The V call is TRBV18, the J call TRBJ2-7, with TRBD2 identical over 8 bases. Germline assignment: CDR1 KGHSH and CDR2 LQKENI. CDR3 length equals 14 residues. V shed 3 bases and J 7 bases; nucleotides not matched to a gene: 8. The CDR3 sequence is CASSPSGGAGEQYF. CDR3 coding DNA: TGTGCCAGCTCACCTTCCGGGGGGGCTGGAGAGCAGTACTTC.

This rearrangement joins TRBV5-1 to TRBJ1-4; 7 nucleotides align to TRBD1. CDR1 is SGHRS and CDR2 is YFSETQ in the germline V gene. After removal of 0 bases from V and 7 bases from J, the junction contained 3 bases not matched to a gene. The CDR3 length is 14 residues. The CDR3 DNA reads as TGCGCCAGCAGCTTGGCCCAGGGGGTTGAAAAACTGTTTTTT. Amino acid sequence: CASSLAQGVEKLFF. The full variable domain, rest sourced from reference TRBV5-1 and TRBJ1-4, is KAGVTQTPRYLIKTRGQQVTLSCSPISGHRSVSWYQQTPGQGLQFLFEYFSETQRNKGNFPGRFSGRQFSNSRSEMNVSTLELGDSALYLCASSLAQGVEKLFFGSGTQLSVL.

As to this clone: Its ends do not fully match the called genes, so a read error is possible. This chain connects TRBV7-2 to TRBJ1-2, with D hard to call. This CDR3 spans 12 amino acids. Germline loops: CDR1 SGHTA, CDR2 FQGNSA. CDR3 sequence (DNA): TGTGCCAGCAGCCTAGCAGCATCTGGCTACACCTTC. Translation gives CASSLAASGYTF.

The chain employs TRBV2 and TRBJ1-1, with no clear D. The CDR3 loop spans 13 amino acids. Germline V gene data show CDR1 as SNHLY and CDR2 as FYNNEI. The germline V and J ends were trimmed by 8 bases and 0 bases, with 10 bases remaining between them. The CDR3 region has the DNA TGTGCCAGCCTACAGTATTTGAACACTGAAGCTTTCTTT. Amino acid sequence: CASLQYLNTEAFF. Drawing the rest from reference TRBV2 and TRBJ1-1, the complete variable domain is EPEVTQTPSHQVTQMGQEVILRCVPISNHLYFYWYRQILGQKVEFLVSFYNNEISEKSEIFDDQFSVERPDGSNFTLKIRSTKLEDSAMYFCASLQYLNTEAFFGQGTRLTVV.

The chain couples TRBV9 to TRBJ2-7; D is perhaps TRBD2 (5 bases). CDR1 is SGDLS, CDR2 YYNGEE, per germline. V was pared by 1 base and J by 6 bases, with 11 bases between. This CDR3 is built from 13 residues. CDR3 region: CASSVTGMGEQYF. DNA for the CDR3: TGTGCCAGCAGCGTAACGGGGATGGGCGAGCAGTACTTC.

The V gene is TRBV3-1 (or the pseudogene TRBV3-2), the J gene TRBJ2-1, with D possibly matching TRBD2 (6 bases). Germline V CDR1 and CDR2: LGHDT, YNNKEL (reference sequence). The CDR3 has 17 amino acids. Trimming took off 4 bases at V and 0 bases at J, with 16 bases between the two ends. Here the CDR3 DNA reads TGTGCCAGCAGCCCCTTCTATGTGGGACTCTCCTACAATGAGCAGTTCTTC. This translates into CASSPFYVGLSYNEQFF.

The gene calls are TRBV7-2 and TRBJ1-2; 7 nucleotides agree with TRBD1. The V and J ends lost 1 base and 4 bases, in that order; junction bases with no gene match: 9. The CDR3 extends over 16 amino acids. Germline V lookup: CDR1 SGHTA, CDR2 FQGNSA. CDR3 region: CASSLGHRTGGYGYTF. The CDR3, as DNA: TGTGCCAGCAGCTTAGGACATCGGACAGGAGGCTATGGCTACACCTTC. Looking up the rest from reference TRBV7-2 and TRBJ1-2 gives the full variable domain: GAGVSQSPSNKVTEKGKDVELRCDPISGHTALYWYRQSLGQGLEFLIYFQGNSAPDKSGLPSDRFSAERTGGSVSTLTIQRTQQEDSAVYLCASSLGHRTGGYGYTFGSGTRLTVV.

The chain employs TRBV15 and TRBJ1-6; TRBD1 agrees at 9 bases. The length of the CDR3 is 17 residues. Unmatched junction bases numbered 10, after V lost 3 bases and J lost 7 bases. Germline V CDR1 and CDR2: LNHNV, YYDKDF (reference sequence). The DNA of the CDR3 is TGTGCCACCAGCAGCGAATGGGGACAGGGTTTGAATTCACCCCTCCACTTT. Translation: CATSSEWGQGLNSPLHF.

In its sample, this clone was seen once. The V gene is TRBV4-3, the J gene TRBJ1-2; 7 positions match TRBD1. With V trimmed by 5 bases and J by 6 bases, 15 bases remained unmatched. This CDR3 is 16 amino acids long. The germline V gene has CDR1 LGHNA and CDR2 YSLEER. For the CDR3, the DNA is TGCGCCAGCAGCTCGCGACCGGGACAGAGTATGCATGGCTACACCTTC. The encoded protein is CASSSRPGQSMHGYTF.

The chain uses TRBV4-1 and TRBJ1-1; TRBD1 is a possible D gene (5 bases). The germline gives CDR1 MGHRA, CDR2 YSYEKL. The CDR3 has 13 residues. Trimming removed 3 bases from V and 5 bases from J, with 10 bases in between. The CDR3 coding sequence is TGCGCCAGCAGCCAGCACTCAGGGACTGAAGCTTTCTTT. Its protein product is CASSQHSGTEAFF.

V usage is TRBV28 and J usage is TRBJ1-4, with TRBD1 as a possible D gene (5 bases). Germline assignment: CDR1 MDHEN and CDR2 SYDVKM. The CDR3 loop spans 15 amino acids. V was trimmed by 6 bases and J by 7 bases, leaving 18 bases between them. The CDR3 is CASSTRWGRGEKLFF. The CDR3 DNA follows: TGTGCCAGCAGCACACGGTGGGGGAGGGGTGAAAAACTGTTTTTT.

This chain's CDR3 is CASSERRAGYTEAFF. The CDR3 DNA reads as TGTGCCAGCAGTGAACGTCGAGCGGGGTACACTGAAGCTTTCTTT. The V and J genes are TRBV6-1 and TRBJ1-1; D is unresolved. Between the trimmed V and J ends, which lost 2 bases and 3 bases, there was a span of 13 bases. The V gene's germline CDR1 is MNHNS and CDR2 SASEGT. The length of the CDR3 is 15 residues.

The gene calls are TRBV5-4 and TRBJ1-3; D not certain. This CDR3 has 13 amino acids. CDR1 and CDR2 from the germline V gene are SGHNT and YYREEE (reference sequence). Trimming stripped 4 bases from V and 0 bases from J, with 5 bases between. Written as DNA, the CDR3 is TGTGCCAGCAGCGGCCACTCTGGAAACACCATATATTTT. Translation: CASSGHSGNTIYF.

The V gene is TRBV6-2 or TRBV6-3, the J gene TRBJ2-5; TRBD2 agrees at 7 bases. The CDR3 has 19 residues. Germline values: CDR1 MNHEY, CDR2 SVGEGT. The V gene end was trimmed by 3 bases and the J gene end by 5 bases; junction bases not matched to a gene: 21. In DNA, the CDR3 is TGTGCCAGCAGTTATCCGACCTTTGGCGGGACTACTGTTGCGGAGACCCAGTACTTC. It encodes CASSYPTFGGTTVAETQYF.

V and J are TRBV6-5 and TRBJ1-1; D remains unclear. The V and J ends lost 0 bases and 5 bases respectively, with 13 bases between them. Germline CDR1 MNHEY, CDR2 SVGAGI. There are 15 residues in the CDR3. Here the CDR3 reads CASSYSRVGSTEAFF. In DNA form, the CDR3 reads TGTGCCAGCAGTTACTCGCGTGTGGGGAGTACTGAAGCTTTCTTT.

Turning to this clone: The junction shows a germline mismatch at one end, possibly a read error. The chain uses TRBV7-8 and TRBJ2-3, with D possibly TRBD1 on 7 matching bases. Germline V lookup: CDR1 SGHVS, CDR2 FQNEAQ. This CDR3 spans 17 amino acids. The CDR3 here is CASSIAVTGRSTDTQYF. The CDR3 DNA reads TGTGCCAGCAGCATAGCGGTGACAGGGAGAAGTACAGATACGCAGTATTTT.

In DNA, the CDR3 is TGTGCCATCAGTGAGCAGGGGAGCACAGATACGCAGTATTTT. Residues: CAISEQGSTDTQYF. The rearrangement uses TRBV10-3 and TRBJ2-3; D is perhaps TRBD1 (6 bases). CDR1 ENHRY and CDR2 SYGVKD come from the germline V gene. This CDR3 is built from 14 residues. Between the trimmed V and J ends, which lost 2 bases and 0 bases, there was a span of 6 bases.

CDR3 nucleotide sequence: TGCGCCAGCGATCAGGGGGCAACTAATGAAAAACTGTTTTTT. Protein: CASDQGATNEKLFF. The chain couples TRBV23-1 to TRBJ1-4, with TRBD1 matching over 7 bases. TRBV23-1 is given ORF status, its function remaining uncertain. After removal of 8 bases from V and 0 bases from J, the junction contained 3 bases not matched to a gene. This CDR3 has 14 residues.

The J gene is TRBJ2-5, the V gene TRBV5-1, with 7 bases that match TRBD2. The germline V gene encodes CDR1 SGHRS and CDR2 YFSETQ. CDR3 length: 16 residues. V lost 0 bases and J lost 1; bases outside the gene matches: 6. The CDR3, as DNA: TGCGCCAGCAGCTTGGACCCTAGCGGTCTCCAAGAGACCCAGTACTTC. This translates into CASSLDPSGLQETQYF.

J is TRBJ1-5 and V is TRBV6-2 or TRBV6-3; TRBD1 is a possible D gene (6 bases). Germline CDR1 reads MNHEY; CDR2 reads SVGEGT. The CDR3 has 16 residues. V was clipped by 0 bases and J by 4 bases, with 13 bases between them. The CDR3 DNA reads TGTGCCAGCAGTTACTCGACCAGGGGAGGGAATCAGCCCCAGCATTTT. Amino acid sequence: CASSYSTRGGNQPQHF.

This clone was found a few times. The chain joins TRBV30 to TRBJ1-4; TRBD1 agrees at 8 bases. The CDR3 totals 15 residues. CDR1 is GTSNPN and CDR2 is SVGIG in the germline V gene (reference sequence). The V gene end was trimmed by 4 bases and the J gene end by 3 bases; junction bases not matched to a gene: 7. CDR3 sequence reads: CAWKGQGAANEKLFF. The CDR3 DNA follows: TGTGCCTGGAAGGGGCAGGGGGCTGCTAATGAAAAACTGTTTTTT.

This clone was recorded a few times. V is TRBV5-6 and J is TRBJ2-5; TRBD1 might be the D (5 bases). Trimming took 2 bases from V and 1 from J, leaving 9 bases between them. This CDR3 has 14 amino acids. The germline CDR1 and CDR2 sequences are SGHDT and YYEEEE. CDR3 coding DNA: TGTGCCAGCAGCTTTCAGGGCCTCCAAGAGACCCAGTACTTC. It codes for CASSFQGLQETQYF.

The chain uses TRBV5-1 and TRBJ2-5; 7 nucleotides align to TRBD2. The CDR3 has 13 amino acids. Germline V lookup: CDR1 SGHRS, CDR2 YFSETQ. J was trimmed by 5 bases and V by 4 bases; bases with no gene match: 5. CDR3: CASSRGLSETQYF. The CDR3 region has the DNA TGCGCCAGCAGCCGGGGACTATCCGAGACCCAGTACTTC.

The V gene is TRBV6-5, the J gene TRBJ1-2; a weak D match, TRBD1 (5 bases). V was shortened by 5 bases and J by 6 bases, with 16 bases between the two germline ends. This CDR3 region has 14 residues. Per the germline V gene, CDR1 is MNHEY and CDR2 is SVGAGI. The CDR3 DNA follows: TGTGCCAGCAGTCCCCCCGGCCAGGGCCATGGCTACACCTTC. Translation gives CASSPPGQGHGYTF.

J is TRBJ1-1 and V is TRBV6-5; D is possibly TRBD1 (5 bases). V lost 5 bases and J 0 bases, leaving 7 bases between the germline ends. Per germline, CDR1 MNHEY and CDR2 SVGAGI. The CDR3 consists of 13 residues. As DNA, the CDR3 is TGTGCCAGCAGTATGACAGTGAACACTGAAGCTTTCTTT. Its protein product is CASSMTVNTEAFF.